The clone carrying this T cell receptor (beta chain) has at least ten counts. Its antigen remains unidentified. Stated time point: patch test 3, about 24 weeks after DPC sensitization. The treatment is: therapeutic diphenylcyclopropenone sensitization with weekly scalp DPC. Total RNA came from unfractionated whole blood. The germline gives CDR1 MGHRA, CDR2 YSYEKL. The CDR3 is 12 residues long. Trimming removed 3 bases from V and 11 bases from J, with 11 bases in between. The record originates from a study of human T cells and chemical hapten exposure. Study-wide background: DPC 0.01% went on the upper back by patch test, with reading at 6 days.

The library tagged individual cDNA molecules with unique molecular identifiers. TCRdb itself ran the RACE reads through MiXCR, one entry per CDR3 protein. The sample has about 190,000 distinct CDR3 sequences; 24% are singletons. Study conclusions and caveats: Donor immune responses may differ from healthy people's, since all donors had alopecia.

The chain links TRBV4-1 to TRBJ2-1; a weak D match, TRBD1 (6 bases). This specimen was whole blood, taken in connection with sensitization to the hapten diphenylcyclopropenone (DPC). The origin of this receptor is a woman between 40 and 55 years old with alopecia areata. Some clones in this sample may be carry-over from other donors' samples. The CDR3 loop reads CASSHAQGQQFF. The CDR3 nucleotides read TGCGCCAGCAGCCACGCACAGGGTCAGCAGTTCTTC.